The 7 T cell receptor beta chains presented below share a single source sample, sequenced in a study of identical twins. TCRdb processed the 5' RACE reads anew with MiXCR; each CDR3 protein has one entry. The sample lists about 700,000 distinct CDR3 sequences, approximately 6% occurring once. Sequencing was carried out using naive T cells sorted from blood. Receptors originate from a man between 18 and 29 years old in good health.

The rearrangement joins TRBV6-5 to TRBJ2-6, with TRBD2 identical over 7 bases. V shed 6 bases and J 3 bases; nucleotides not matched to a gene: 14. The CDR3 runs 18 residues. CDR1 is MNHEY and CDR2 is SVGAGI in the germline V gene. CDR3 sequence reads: CASRYLRGERSGANVLTF. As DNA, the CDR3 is TGTGCCAGCAGATATCTACGGGGGGAACGAAGTGGGGCCAACGTCCTGACTTTC.

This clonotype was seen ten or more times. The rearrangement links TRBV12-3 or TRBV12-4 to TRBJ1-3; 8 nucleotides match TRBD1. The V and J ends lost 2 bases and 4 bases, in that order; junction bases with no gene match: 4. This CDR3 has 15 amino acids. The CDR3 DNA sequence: TGTGCCAGCAGTTTATCAGGGGGCTCAGGAAACACCATATATTTT. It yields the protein CASSLSGGSGNTIYF.

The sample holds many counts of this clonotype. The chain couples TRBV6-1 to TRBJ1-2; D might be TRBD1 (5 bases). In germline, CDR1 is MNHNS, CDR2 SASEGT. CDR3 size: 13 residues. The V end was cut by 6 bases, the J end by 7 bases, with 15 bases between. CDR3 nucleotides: TGTGCCAGCAGGGAGCAGGGTAGAGGTGGCTACACCTTC. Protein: CASREQGRGGYTF.

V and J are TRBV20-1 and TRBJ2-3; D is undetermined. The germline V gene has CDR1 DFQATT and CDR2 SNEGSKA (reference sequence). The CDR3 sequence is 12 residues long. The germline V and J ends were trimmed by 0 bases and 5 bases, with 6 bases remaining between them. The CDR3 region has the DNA TGCAGTGCTAGAGACCTAGTAGATACGCAGTATTTT. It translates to CSARDLVDTQYF.

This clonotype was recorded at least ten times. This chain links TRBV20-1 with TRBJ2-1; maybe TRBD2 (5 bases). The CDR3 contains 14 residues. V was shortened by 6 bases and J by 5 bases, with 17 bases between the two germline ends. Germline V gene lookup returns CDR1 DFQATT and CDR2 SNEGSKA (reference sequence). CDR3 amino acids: CSASAGLTDNEQFF. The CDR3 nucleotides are TGCAGTGCCAGCGCGGGCCTGACCGACAATGAGCAGTTCTTC.

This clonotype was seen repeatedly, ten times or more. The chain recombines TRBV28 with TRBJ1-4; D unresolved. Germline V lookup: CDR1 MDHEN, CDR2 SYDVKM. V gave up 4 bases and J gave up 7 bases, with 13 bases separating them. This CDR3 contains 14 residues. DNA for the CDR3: TGTGCCAGCAGTTCCGGTTCTCGAAGTGAAAAACTGTTTTTT. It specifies CASSSGSRSEKLFF. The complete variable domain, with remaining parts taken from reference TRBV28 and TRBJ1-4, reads DVKVTQSSRYLVKRTGEKVFLECVQDMDHENMFWYRQDPGLGLRLIYFSYDVKMKEKGDIPEGYSVSREKKERFSLILESASTNQTSMYLCASSSGSRSEKLFFGSGTQLSVL.

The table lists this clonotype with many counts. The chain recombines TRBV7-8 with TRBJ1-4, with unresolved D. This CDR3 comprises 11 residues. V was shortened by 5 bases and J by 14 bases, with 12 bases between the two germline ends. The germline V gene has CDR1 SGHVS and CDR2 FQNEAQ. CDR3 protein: CASSTTTDLFF. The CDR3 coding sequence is TGTGCCAGCAGCACCACGACGGATCTGTTTTTT. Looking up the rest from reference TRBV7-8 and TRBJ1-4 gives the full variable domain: GAGVSQSPRYKVAKRGQDVALRCDPISGHVSLFWYQQALGQGPEFLTYFQNEAQLDKSGLPSDRFFAERPEGSVSTLKIQRTQQEDSAVYLCASSTTTDLFFGSGTQLSVL.